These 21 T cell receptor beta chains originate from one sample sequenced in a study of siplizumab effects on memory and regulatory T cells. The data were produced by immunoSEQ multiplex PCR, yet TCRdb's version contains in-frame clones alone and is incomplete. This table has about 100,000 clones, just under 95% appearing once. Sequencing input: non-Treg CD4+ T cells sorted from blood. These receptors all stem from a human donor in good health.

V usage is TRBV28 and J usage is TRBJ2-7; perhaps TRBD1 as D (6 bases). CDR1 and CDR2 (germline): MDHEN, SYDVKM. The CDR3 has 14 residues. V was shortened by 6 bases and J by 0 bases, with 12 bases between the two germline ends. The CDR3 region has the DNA TGTGCCAGCAGCCGCGACAGGTCCTCCTACGAGCAGTACTTC. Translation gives CASSRDRSSYEQYF.

The CDR3 DNA reads TGTGCCAGCAGCTACCGGCGTGGGAACACCGGGGAGCTGTTTTTT. This translates into CASSYRRGNTGELFF. The gene calls are TRBV7-2 and TRBJ2-2; D gene unclear. Germline CDR1 is SGHTA and CDR2 is FQGNSA. This CDR3 has 15 amino acids. V lost 4 bases to trimming and J lost 1 base, with 10 bases between them.

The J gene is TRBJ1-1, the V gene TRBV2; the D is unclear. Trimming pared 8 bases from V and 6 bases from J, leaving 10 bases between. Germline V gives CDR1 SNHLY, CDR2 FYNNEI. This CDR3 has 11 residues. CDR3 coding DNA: TGTGCCAGCTACGTGACGGCTGAAGCTTTCTTT. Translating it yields CASYVTAEAFF.

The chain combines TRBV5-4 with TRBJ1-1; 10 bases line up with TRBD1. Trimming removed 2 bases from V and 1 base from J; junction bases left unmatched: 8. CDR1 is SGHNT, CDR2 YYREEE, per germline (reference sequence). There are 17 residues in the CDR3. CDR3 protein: CASSFGDRGRGNTEAFF. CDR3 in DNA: TGTGCCAGCAGCTTTGGTGACAGGGGGCGCGGGAACACTGAAGCTTTCTTT.

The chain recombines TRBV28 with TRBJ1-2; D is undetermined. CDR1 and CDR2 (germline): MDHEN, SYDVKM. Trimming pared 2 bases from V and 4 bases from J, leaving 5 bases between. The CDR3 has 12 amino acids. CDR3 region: CASSLGFYGYTF. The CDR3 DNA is TGTGCCAGCAGTTTAGGCTTCTATGGCTACACCTTC.

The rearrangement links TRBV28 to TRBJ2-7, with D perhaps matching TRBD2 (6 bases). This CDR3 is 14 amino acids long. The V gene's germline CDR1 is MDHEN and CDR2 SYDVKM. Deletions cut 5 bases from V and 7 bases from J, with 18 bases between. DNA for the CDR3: TGTGCCAGCAGTACCGTCGGGGGTTTGAAAGAGCAGTACTTC. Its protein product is CASSTVGGLKEQYF.

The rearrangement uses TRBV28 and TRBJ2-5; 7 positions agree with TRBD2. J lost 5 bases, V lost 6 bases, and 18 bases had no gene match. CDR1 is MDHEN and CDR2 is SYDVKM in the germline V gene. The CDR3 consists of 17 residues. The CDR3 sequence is CASSRIPPGGGGETQYF. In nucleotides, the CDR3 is TGTGCCAGCAGCCGTATACCTCCTGGTGGGGGAGGGGAGACCCAGTACTTC.

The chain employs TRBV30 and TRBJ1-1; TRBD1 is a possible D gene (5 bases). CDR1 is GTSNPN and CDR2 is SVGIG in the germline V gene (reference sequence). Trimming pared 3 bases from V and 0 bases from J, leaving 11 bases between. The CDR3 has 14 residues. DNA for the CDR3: TGTGCCTGGAGCAAGGGGACGGTGAACACTGAAGCTTTCTTT. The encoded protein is CAWSKGTVNTEAFF.

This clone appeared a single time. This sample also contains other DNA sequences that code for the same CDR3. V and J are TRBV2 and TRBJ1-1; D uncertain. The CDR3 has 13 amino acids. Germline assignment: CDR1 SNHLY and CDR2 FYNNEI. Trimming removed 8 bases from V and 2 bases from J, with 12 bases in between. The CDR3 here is CASSVFGNTEAFF. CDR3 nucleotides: TGTGCCAGCTCCGTATTTGGAAACACTGAAGCTTTCTTT.

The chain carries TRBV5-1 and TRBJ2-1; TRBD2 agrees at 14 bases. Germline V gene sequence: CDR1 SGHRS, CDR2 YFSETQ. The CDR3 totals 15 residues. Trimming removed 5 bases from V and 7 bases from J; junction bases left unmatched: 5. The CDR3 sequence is CASSSGTSGRNEQFF. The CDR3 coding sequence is TGCGCCAGCAGTTCCGGGACTAGCGGGAGAAATGAGCAGTTCTTC.

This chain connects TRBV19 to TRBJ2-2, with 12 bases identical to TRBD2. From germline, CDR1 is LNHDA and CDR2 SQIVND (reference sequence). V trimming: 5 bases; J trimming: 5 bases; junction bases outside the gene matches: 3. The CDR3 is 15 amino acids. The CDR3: CASSDLAGGTGELFF. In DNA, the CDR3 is TGTGCCAGTAGTGACCTAGCGGGAGGGACCGGGGAGCTGTTTTTT.

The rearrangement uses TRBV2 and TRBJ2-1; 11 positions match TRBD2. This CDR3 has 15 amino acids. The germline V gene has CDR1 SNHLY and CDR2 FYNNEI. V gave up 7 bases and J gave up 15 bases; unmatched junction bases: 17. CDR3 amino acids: CASILRLAGNNEGFF. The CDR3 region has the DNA TGTGCCAGCATCCTTCGACTAGCGGGAAACAATGAGGGGTTCTTC.

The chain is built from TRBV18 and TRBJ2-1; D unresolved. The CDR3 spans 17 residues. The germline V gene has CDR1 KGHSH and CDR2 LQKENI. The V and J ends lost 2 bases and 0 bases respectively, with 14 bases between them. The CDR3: CASSPSLFGSSYNEQFF. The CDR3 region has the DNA TGTGCCAGCTCACCATCCCTTTTTGGAAGCTCCTACAATGAGCAGTTCTTC.

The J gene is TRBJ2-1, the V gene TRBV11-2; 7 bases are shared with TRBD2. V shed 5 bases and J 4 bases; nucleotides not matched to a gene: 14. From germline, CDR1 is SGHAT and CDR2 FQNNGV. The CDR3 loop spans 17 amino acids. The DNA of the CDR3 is TGTGCCAGCAGCCACACCCGGCCTAGCGGAGGTTACAATGAGCAGTTCTTC. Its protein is CASSHTRPSGGYNEQFF.

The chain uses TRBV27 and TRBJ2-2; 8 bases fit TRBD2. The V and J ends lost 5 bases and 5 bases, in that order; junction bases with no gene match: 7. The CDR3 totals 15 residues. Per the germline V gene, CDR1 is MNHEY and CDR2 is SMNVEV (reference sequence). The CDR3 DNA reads TGTGCCAGCAGTCACGGGACTAGAAAAACCGGGGAGCTGTTTTTT. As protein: CASSHGTRKTGELFF.

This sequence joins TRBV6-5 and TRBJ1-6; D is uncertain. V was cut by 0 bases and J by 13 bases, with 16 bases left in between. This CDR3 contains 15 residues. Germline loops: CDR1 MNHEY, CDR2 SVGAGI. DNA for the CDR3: TGTGCCAGCAGTTACTCTTGGCAGGAGGATCAGCCCCTCCACTTT. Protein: CASSYSWQEDQPLHF.

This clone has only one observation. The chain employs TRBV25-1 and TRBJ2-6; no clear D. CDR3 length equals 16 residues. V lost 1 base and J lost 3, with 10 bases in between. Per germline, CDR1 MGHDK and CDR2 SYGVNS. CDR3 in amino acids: CASSESLGSGANVLTF. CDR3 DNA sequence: TGTGCCAGCAGTGAATCCTTGGGAAGTGGGGCCAACGTCCTGACTTTC.

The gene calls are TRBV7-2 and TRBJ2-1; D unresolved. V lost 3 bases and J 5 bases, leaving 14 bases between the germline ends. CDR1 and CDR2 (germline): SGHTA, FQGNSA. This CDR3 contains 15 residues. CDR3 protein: CASSLNAGMNNEQFF. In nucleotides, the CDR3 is TGTGCCAGCAGCTTGAATGCAGGAATGAACAATGAGCAGTTCTTC.

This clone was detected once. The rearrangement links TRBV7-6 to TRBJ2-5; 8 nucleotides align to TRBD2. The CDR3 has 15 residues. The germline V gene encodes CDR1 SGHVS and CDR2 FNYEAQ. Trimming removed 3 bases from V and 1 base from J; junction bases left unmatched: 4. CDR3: CASSFGGVGQETQYF. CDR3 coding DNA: TGTGCCAGCAGCTTCGGGGGGGTAGGCCAAGAGACCCAGTACTTC.

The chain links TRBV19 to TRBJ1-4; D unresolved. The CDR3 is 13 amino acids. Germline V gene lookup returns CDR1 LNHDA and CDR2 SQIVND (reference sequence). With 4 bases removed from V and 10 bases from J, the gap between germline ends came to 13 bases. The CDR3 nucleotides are TGTGCCAGTAGTACAAGGGCCCTTGGAAAACTGTTTTTT. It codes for CASSTRALGKLFF.

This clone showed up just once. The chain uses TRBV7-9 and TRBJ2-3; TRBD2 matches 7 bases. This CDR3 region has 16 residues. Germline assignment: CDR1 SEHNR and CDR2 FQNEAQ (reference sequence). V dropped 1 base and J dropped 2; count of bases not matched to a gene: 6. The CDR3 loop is CASSLGLADLTDTQYF. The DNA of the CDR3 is TGTGCCAGCAGCTTAGGCCTAGCGGACCTCACAGATACGCAGTATTTT.